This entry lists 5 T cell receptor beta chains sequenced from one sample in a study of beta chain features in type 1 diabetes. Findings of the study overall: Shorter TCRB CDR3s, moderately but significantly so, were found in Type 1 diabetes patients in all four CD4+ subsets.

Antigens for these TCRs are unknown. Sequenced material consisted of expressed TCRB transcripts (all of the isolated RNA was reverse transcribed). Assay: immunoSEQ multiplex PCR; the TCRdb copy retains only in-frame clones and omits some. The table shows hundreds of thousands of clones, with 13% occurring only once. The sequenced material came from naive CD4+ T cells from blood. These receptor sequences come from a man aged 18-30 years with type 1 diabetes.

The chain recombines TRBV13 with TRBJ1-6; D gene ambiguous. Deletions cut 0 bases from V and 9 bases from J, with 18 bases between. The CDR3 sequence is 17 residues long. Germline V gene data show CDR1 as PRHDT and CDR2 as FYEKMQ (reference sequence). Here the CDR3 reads CASSLGQTGSVGSPLHF. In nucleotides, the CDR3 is TGTGCCAGCAGCTTAGGACAAACGGGGTCAGTGGGTTCACCCCTCCACTTT.

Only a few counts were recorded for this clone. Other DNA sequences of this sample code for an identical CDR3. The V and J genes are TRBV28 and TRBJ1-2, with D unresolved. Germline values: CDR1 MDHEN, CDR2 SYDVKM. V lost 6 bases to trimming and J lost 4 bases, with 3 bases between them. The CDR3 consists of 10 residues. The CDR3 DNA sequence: TGTGCCAGCAGCCGCTATGGCTACACCTTC. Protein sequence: CASSRYGYTF.

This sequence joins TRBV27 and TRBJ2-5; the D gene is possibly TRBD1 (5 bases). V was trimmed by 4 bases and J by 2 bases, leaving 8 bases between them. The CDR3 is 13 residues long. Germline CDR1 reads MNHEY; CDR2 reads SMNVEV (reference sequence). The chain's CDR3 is CASSSGSQETQYF. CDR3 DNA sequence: TGTGCCAGCAGTTCAGGGTCACAAGAGACCCAGTACTTC.

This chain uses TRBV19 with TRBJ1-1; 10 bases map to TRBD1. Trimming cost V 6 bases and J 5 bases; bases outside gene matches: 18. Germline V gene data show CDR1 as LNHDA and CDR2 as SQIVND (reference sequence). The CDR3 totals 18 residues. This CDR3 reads CASSPQRDRGGFGTEAFF. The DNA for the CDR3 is TGTGCCAGTAGCCCTCAAAGGGACAGGGGTGGTTTCGGGACTGAAGCTTTCTTT.

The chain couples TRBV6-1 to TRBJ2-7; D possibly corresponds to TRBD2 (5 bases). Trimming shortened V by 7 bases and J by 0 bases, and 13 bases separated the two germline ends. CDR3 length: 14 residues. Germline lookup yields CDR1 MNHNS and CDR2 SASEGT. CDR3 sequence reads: CASIREEASYEQYF. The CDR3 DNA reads TGTGCCAGCATTCGAGAGGAGGCCTCCTACGAGCAGTACTTC.